This entry lists 26 T cell receptor beta chains sequenced from one sample in a study of blood T cell repertoires in COVID-19. The table came from immunoSEQ multiplex PCR; TCRdb's copy has only in-frame clones and leaves some out. Altogether some 320,000 clones are present, over 90% being singletons, with the ten largest covering about 4.2%. Sequences were obtained from PBMCs or T cells enriched from blood (not recorded which). The receptors shown here come from a woman aged 25-40 years who had been exposed to COVID-19.

The DNA of the CDR3 is TGTGCCAGCAGCTTCGGGGCAGCGGGGCAAGGCACTGAAGCTTTCTTT. Protein product: CASSFGAAGQGTEAFF. This rearrangement joins TRBV7-8 to TRBJ1-1, with D possibly being TRBD1 (5 bases). From germline, CDR1 is SGHVS and CDR2 FQNEAQ. The CDR3 loop spans 16 amino acids. Trimming shortened V by 3 bases and J by 4 bases, and 18 bases separated the two germline ends.

The genes are TRBV5-1 and TRBJ2-1; D might be TRBD2 (5 bases). Trimming took off 1 base at V and 7 bases at J, with 15 bases between the two ends. Germline CDR1 is SGHRS and CDR2 is YFSETQ. CDR3 length: 15 residues. CDR3 in DNA: TGCGCCAGCAGCTTGATGGCTAGCCCCCAGAATGAGCAGTTCTTC. Translation: CASSLMASPQNEQFF.

DNA for the CDR3: TGTGCCAGCAGAGGAGACAGGTACGAGCAGTACTTC. Protein sequence: CASRGDRYEQYF. The chain is built from TRBV12-3 or TRBV12-4 and TRBJ2-7; weak D call: TRBD1 (6 bases). V gave up 6 bases and J gave up 4 bases, with 10 bases separating them. CDR3 size: 12 residues.

The CDR3: CASRTQGPGYNSPLHF. The CDR3 DNA reads as TGTGCCAGTAGGACACAGGGCCCTGGGTATAATTCACCCCTCCACTTT. This rearrangement joins TRBV19 to TRBJ1-6; possibly TRBD1 for D (6 bases). CDR1 and CDR2 (germline): LNHDA, SQIVND (reference sequence). Trimming shortened V by 6 bases and J by 4 bases, and 16 bases separated the two germline ends. This CDR3 comprises 16 residues. Full variable domain (remainder filled in from reference TRBV19 and TRBJ1-6): DGGITQSPKYLFRKEGQNVTLSCEQNLNHDAMYWYRQDPGQGLRLIYYSQIVNDFQKGDIAEGYSVSREKKESFPLTVTSAQKNPTAFYLCASRTQGPGYNSPLHFGNGTRLTVT.

The genes are TRBV7-5 and TRBJ1-2; the table's D call, TRBD1, has no DNA check behind it. TRBV7-5 is a listed pseudogene. The length of the CDR3 is 15 residues. The CDR3 protein is CARSLVRDREGGYTF. The DNA of the CDR3 is TGTGCCAGAAGCTTAGTTCGTGACAGGGAAGGTGGCTACACCTTC.

This sequence joins TRBV5-6 and TRBJ1-3; 12 nucleotides align to TRBD1. Trimming at V came to 4 bases and at J to 4 bases, leaving 9 bases not matched to a gene. Germline values: CDR1 SGHDT, CDR2 YYEEEE. The CDR3 has 17 residues. The CDR3 nucleotides read TGTGCCAGCAGCCTACCGGGACAGGGGGCTAGAGGAAACACCATATATTTT. Its translation is CASSLPGQGARGNTIYF. The full variable domain, with the rest looked up from reference TRBV5-6 and TRBJ1-3, is DAGVTQSPTHLIKTRGQQVTLRCSPKSGHDTVSWYQQALGQGPQFIFQYYEEEERQRGNFPDRFSGHQFPNYSSELNVNALLLGDSALYLCASSLPGQGARGNTIYFGEGSWLTVV.

The chain couples TRBV6-5 to TRBJ1-1; 8 nucleotides line up with TRBD1. CDR1 is MNHEY, CDR2 SVGAGI, per germline. The V and J ends lost 6 bases and 3 bases, in that order; junction bases with no gene match: 6. CDR3 size: 14 residues. The DNA of the CDR3 is TGTGCCAGCAGCTATACAGGGGGTCACACTGAAGCTTTCTTT. Amino acid sequence: CASSYTGGHTEAFF.

The genes are TRBV27 and TRBJ2-1, with 10 bases that match TRBD2. Germline V gene data show CDR1 as MNHEY and CDR2 as SMNVEV (reference sequence). This CDR3 has 14 residues. The J segment lost 15 bases and the V segment lost 8 bases, leaving 16 bases of the junction unmatched. The DNA of the CDR3 is TGTGCCAGCCGGCCCACGATACTAGCGGGGTTGATGTTCTTC. Amino acids: CASRPTILAGLMFF.

The genes are TRBV4-1 and TRBJ2-7; D is perhaps TRBD1 (5 bases). Trimming left V 6 bases short and J 1 base short, with 10 bases between. Germline-derived CDR1 and CDR2 are MGHRA and YSYEKL. This CDR3 spans 13 amino acids. The CDR3 region is CASSQGRSYEQYF. The CDR3 nucleotides are TGCGCCAGCAGTCAGGGCCGATCCTACGAGCAGTACTTC.

This clone was observed once. Here the CDR3 DNA reads TGCGCCAGCAGCCAAGATTGGGTTTTAGGGAGTTTCGAAAAACTGTTTTTT. Translated: CASSQDWVLGSFEKLFF. The chain recombines TRBV4-3 with TRBJ1-4; D is unresolved. Trimming left V 0 bases short and J 8 bases short, with 19 bases between. This CDR3 is 17 amino acids long. Germline CDR1 LGHNA, CDR2 YSLEER.

The V and J genes are TRBV30 and TRBJ1-5; D is perhaps TRBD1 (5 bases). This CDR3 has 13 residues. Trimming took off 8 bases at V and 4 bases at J, with 15 bases between the two ends. CDR1 and CDR2 from the germline V gene are GTSNPN and SVGIG (reference sequence). The CDR3 DNA is TGTGCCGGTTGGAGGGGACCGAATCAGCCCCAGCATTTT. The encoded protein is CAGWRGPNQPQHF.

This clone was seen once. J is TRBJ1-5 and V is TRBV5-1, with TRBD1 matching 8 bases. This CDR3 has 15 amino acids. Germline V CDR1 and CDR2: SGHRS, YFSETQ. Unmatched junction bases numbered 7, after V lost 5 bases and J lost 3 bases. CDR3 sequence: CASSSGTGPNQPQHF. The CDR3 nucleotides read TGCGCCAGCAGTTCCGGGACAGGCCCCAATCAGCCCCAGCATTTT. The complete variable domain, with remaining parts taken from reference TRBV5-1 and TRBJ1-5, reads KAGVTQTPRYLIKTRGQQVTLSCSPISGHRSVSWYQQTPGQGLQFLFEYFSETQRNKGNFPGRFSGRQFSNSRSEMNVSTLELGDSALYLCASSSGTGPNQPQHFGDGTRLSIL.

This clone has just a few counts. The V and J genes are TRBV9 and TRBJ1-6; possible D gene TRBD1, 6 bases. V lost 1 base, J lost 9 bases, and 14 bases lay in between. This CDR3 is built from 15 residues. CDR1 and CDR2 from the germline V gene are SGDLS and YYNGEE. The DNA of the CDR3 is TGTGCCAGCAGCGTACTGGCAGGGGCAGGTTCACCCCTCCACTTT. It encodes CASSVLAGAGSPLHF.

This clone occurred once. This chain joins TRBV19 and TRBJ2-7; D perhaps matches TRBD2 (6 bases). Germline V gene lookup returns CDR1 LNHDA and CDR2 SQIVND (reference sequence). Trimming pared 3 bases from V and 6 bases from J, leaving 18 bases between. CDR3 length: 15 residues. The CDR3 nucleotides are TGTGCCAGTAGTATCGGATACGGGGGTGGTCGCGAGCAGTACTTC. Translating it yields CASSIGYGGGREQYF. Full variable domain (rest looked up from reference TRBV19 and TRBJ2-7): DGGITQSPKYLFRKEGQNVTLSCEQNLNHDAMYWYRQDPGQGLRLIYYSQIVNDFQKGDIAEGYSVSREKKESFPLTVTSAQKNPTAFYLCASSIGYGGGREQYFGPGTRLTVT.

This clone has a single count. This chain links TRBV27 with TRBJ2-1, with 12 nucleotides matching TRBD2. Trimming took 10 bases from V and 9 from J; bases not matched to a gene: 13. The germline V gene has CDR1 MNHEY and CDR2 SMNVEV (reference sequence). The CDR3 runs 15 residues. The CDR3 loop reads CAIKLLAGGPGEQFF. The CDR3 region has the DNA TGTGCCATCAAACTTCTAGCGGGGGGGCCGGGTGAGCAGTTCTTC.

As regards this clone: An end of the junction does not agree with germline; a read error may underlie this. This chain uses TRBV11-2 with TRBJ1-4; D perhaps matches TRBD1 (6 bases). Germline V gene data show CDR1 as SGHAT and CDR2 as FQNNGV. This CDR3 has 14 residues. The CDR3 protein is CASSLDRHNEKLFF. CDR3 bases: TGTGCCAGCAGCCTAGACAGGCATAATGAAAAACTGTTTTTT. Together with reference TRBV11-2 and TRBJ1-4, the CDR3 gives the full variable domain: EAGVAQSPRYKIIEKRQSVAFWCNPISGHATLYWYQQILGQGPKLLIQFQNNGVVDDSQLPKDRFSAERLKGVDSTLKIQPAKLEDSAVYLCASSLDRHNEKLFFGSGTQLSVL.

The chain has TRBV5-4 and TRBJ1-6; D is possibly TRBD1 (5 bases). The CDR3 consists of 14 residues. Germline values: CDR1 SGHNT, CDR2 YYREEE (reference sequence). V lost 2 bases and J lost 10, with 13 bases in between. This CDR3 is CASSFLGQGSPLHF. CDR3 DNA sequence: TGTGCCAGCAGCTTTCTTGGACAAGGCTCACCCCTCCACTTT.

V and J are TRBV6-5 and TRBJ1-2, with a possible D match to TRBD1 (5 bases). This CDR3 region has 16 residues. Deletions cut 0 bases from V and 3 bases from J, with 14 bases between. Germline values: CDR1 MNHEY, CDR2 SVGAGI. The CDR3 here is CASSYSKGQGHYGYTF. The CDR3 DNA sequence: TGTGCCAGCAGTTACTCGAAGGGCCAGGGCCACTATGGCTACACCTTC.

The rearrangement links TRBV18 to TRBJ2-2, with 8 bases fitting TRBD1. The CDR3 loop spans 16 amino acids. Germline assignment: CDR1 KGHSH and CDR2 LQKENI. The V segment lost 4 bases and the J segment 8 bases; nucleotides outside the gene matches: 12. The CDR3: CASSQGQAMYGGELFF. In DNA form, the CDR3 reads TGTGCCAGCTCACAGGGACAGGCCATGTATGGAGGGGAGCTGTTTTTT.

The chain is built from TRBV4-1 and TRBJ2-7; 11 nucleotides line up with TRBD1. The V gene end was trimmed by 2 bases and the J gene end by 3 bases; junction bases not matched to a gene: 6. Germline lookup yields CDR1 MGHRA and CDR2 YSYEKL. CDR3 length equals 16 residues. The CDR3 protein is CASSQRTGTGGYEQYF. For the CDR3, the DNA is TGCGCCAGCAGCCAACGAACCGGGACAGGGGGCTACGAGCAGTACTTC.

This clone was observed a single time. V usage is TRBV2 and J usage is TRBJ1-2; no clear D gene. Germline CDR1 reads SNHLY; CDR2 reads FYNNEI. V was cut by 7 bases and J by 8 bases, with 14 bases left in between. The CDR3 loop spans 12 amino acids. The CDR3 region has the DNA TGTGCCAGCACTCCCGTGAGCTGGGGCTACACCTTC. This codes for CASTPVSWGYTF. Variable domain in full (rest from reference TRBV2 and TRBJ1-2): EPEVTQTPSHQVTQMGQEVILRCVPISNHLYFYWYRQILGQKVEFLVSFYNNEISEKSEIFDDQFSVERPDGSNFTLKIRSTKLEDSAMYFCASTPVSWGYTFGSGTRLTVV.

The rearrangement links TRBV2 to TRBJ2-7, with a possible D match to TRBD1 (6 bases). V was shortened by 3 bases and J by 2 bases, with 8 bases between the two germline ends. The CDR3 has 13 residues. Germline V gene lookup returns CDR1 SNHLY and CDR2 FYNNEI. CDR3 DNA: TGTGCCAGCAGTGATAACAGGGCCTACGAGCAGTACTTC. Translation: CASSDNRAYEQYF.

The genes are TRBV7-8 and TRBJ1-1; 7 bases fit TRBD1. Per the germline V gene, CDR1 is SGHVS and CDR2 is FQNEAQ. There are 15 residues in the CDR3. The J segment lost 4 bases and the V segment lost 2 bases, leaving 7 bases of the junction unmatched. CDR3 loop: CASSLTTGSSTEAFF. The DNA of the CDR3 is TGTGCCAGCAGCTTAACGACAGGGAGCAGCACTGAAGCTTTCTTT.

The rearrangement links TRBV2 to TRBJ1-3; the match to TRBD1 covers 10 bases. V was pared by 6 bases and J by 4 bases, with 6 bases of the junction left unmatched. This CDR3 has 15 residues. Per the germline V gene, CDR1 is SNHLY and CDR2 is FYNNEI. The CDR3 loop is CASSRQGAIGNTIYF. CDR3 DNA: TGTGCCAGCAGCAGACAGGGGGCTATAGGAAACACCATATATTTT.

Remarks on this clone: Within the sample, other DNA sequences also encode this same CDR3. The J gene is TRBJ1-5, the V gene TRBV18, with TRBD1 as a possible D gene (6 bases). Germline V gives CDR1 KGHSH, CDR2 LQKENI. This CDR3 spans 15 amino acids. The V end was cut by 6 bases, the J end by 0 bases, with 12 bases between. CDR3 region: CASSPGHLSNQPQHF. In DNA form, the CDR3 reads TGTGCCAGCTCTCCGGGACACCTTAGCAATCAGCCCCAGCATTTT.

The rearrangement links TRBV6-5 to TRBJ2-3, with 7 bases matching TRBD1. This CDR3 has 14 amino acids. V shed 6 bases, J shed 7 bases, and the junction held 10 bases outside the gene matches. CDR1 MNHEY and CDR2 SVGAGI come from the germline V gene. CDR3 sequence (DNA): TGTGCCAGCAGAGATCACAGGGGTGGCTATACGCAGTATTTT. Translation gives CASRDHRGGYTQYF.